The present T cell receptor beta chain was sequenced within a study of blood T cells in healthy people across ages. Healthy individuals of Caucasian origin from Russia, aged roughly 6 to 95, served as donors. The V end lost 0 bases, the J end lost 11 bases, and 17 bases lay between the germline ends. The length of the CDR3 is 14 residues. CDR1 is SGHDT and CDR2 is YYEEEE in the germline V gene. A second roughly 6 to 12 cycle PCR used barcoded and J-beta primers. Every cDNA molecule carried a tag from a template-switch adaptor bearing 12 random nucleotides. CDR3-containing paired-end reads numbered at least 2.5 million in each sample. TCRdb fed the 5' RACE reads into MiXCR, producing one record per CDR3 protein. The data show 800,000 to 950,000 distinct CDR3 sequences, 36% seen once.

The J gene is TRBJ2-5, the V gene TRBV5-6; either TRBD1 or TRBD2 may fit D (6 bases each). The sample taken for sequencing was blood. The TCR originated in a man aged 18 to 30 in good health. The CDR3 DNA reads TGTGCCAGCAGCTTGGCGGGGGCGGCCAATGAGCAGTACTTC. It is translated as CASSLAGAANEQYF.